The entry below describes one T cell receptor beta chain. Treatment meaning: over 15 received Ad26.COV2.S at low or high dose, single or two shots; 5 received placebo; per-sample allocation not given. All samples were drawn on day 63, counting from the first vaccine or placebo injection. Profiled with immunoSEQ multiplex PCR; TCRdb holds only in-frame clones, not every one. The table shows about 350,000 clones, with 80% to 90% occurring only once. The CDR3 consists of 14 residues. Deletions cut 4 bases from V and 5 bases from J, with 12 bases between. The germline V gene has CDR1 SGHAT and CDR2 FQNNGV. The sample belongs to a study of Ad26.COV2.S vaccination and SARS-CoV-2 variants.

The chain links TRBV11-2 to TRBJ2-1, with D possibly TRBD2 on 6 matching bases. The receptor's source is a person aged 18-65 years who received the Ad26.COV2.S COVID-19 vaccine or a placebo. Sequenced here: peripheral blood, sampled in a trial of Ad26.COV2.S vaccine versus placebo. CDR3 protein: CASSSTGLHNEQFF. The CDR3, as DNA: TGTGCCAGCAGCTCCACGGGACTCCACAATGAGCAGTTCTTC.